A selection of T cell receptor beta chains follows, all from one sample in a study of shared clonotypes between healthy human individuals. The repertoire was sequenced with immunoSEQ multiplex PCR; TCRdb's copy has only in-frame clones and lacks some. Among over 1.4 million clones listed, around 97% were seen once. The sample consisted of naive CD4+ T cells sorted from blood. These TCRs come from a man aged 25 to 40 in good health. The CDR3 runs from the conserved cysteine through the conserved F or W. D genes are given only for firm matches.

D gene: TRBD2; J gene: TRBJ2-5; V gene: TRBV28; CDR3 protein: CASKKFGTSVPETQYF; CDR3 DNA: TGTGCCAGCAAGAAATTTGGGACTAGCGTACCAGAGACCCAGTACTTC
D gene: -; J gene: TRBJ2-1; V gene: TRBV18; CDR3 protein: CASSPTREYNEQFF; CDR3 DNA: TGTGCCAGCTCACCTACCCGGGAATACAATGAGCAGTTCTTC
D gene: -; J gene: TRBJ2-3; V gene: TRBV6-5; CDR3 protein: CASSLQTGTDTQYF; CDR3 DNA: TGTGCCAGCAGTTTACAGACAGGCACAGATACGCAGTATTTT
D gene: TRBD1; J gene: TRBJ2-1; V gene: TRBV9; CDR3 protein: CASSVAGDRTYNEQFF; CDR3 DNA: TGTGCCAGCAGCGTAGCTGGGGACAGGACCTACAATGAGCAGTTCTTC
D gene: TRBD1; J gene: TRBJ1-2; V gene: TRBV28; CDR3 protein: CASSLQGAGYTF; CDR3 DNA: TGTGCCAGCAGTTTACAGGGGGCGGGCTACACCTTC
D gene: TRBD1; J gene: TRBJ2-5; V gene: TRBV7-8; CDR3 protein: CASSLMTGSLQETQYF; CDR3 DNA: TGTGCCAGCAGCTTAATGACAGGGTCTCTCCAAGAGACCCAGTACTTC
D gene: TRBD1; J gene: TRBJ2-7; V gene: TRBV28; CDR3 protein: CASSLGQSYEQYF; CDR3 DNA: TGTGCCAGCAGCTTGGGACAGTCCTACGAGCAGTACTTC
D gene: -; J gene: TRBJ2-7; V gene: TRBV18; CDR3 protein: CASSARVQKQYF; CDR3 DNA: TGTGCCAGCTCGGCTAGAGTTCAGAAGCAGTACTTC
D gene: TRBD2; J gene: TRBJ2-1; V gene: TRBV13; CDR3 protein: CASRQRGSYNEQFF; CDR3 DNA: TGTGCCAGCAGACAGCGGGGCTCCTACAATGAGCAGTTCTTC
D gene: -; J gene: TRBJ1-5; V gene: TRBV19; CDR3 protein: CASSFSHRVSTESNQPQHF; CDR3 DNA: TGTGCCAGTAGTTTTTCTCATCGCGTTTCCACCGAAAGCAATCAGCCCCAGCATTTT